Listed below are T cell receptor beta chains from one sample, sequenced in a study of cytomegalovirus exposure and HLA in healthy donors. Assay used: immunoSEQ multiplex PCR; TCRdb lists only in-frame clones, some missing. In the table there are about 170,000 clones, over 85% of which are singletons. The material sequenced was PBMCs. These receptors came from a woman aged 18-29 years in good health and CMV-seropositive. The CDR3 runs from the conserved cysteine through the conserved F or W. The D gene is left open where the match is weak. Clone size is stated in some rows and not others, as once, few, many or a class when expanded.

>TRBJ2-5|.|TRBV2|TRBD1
CASIEDRDGTQYF
TGTGCCAGCATCGAGGACAGGGACGGGACCCAGTACTTC
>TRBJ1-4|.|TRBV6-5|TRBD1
CASRLTGQFNEKLFF
TGTGCCAGCAGATTGACGGGACAGTTTAATGAAAAACTGTTTTTT
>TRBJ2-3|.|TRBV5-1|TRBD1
CASSPQGDPRTDTQYF
TGCGCCAGCAGCCCACAGGGGGACCCTCGCACAGATACGCAGTATTTT
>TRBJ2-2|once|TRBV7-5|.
CARSSQSGLGELFF
TGTGCCAGAAGCTCCCAATCAGGACTGGGGGAGCTGTTTTTT
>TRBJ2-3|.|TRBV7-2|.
CASSFSGPLGDTQYF
TGTGCCAGCAGCTTCAGCGGGCCCCTAGGGGATACGCAGTATTTT
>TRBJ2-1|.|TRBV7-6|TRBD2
CASSSAIAGVLYEQFF
TGTGCCAGCAGCTCCGCCATAGCGGGAGTATTGTATGAGCAGTTCTTC
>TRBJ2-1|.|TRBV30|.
CAWKGAELNEQFF
TGTGCCTGGAAGGGAGCAGAATTGAATGAGCAGTTCTTC
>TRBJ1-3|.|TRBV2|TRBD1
CASSEDRGSGNTIYF
TGTGCCAGCAGCGAGGACAGGGGTTCGGGAAACACCATATATTTT
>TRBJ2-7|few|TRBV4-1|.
CASSQDFGGLEQYF
TGCGCCAGCAGCCAAGATTTCGGCGGACTCGAGCAGTACTTC
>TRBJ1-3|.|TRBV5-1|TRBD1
CASSLDGQVSGNTIYF
TGCGCCAGCAGCTTGGATGGACAGGTCTCGGGAAACACCATATATTTT
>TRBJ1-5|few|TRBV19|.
CASSIQISNQPQHF
TGTGCCAGTAGTATCCAGATTAGCAATCAGCCCCAGCATTTT
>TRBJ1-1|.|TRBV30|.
CAWSLNLGSEAFF
TGTGCCTGGAGTCTAAACTTGGGCTCTGAAGCTTTCTTT
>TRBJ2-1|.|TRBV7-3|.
CASSLNPTSSYNEQFF
TGTGCCAGCAGCTTAAATCCAACGAGCTCCTACAATGAGCAGTTCTTC
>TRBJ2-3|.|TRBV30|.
CAWSVRIGWADTQYF
TGTGCCTGGAGTGTCAGGATAGGTTGGGCAGATACGCAGTATTTT
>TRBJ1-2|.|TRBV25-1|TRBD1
CASSVQGAGYTF
TGTGCCAGCAGTGTACAGGGGGCGGGCTACACCTTC
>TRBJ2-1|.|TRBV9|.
CASSTRTGNEQFF
TGTGCCAGCAGCACACGGACTGGAAATGAGCAGTTCTTC
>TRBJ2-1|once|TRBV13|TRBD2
CASSSVPTSGSHNNEQFF
TGTGCCAGCAGCTCCGTCCCGACTAGCGGGAGTCATAATAATGAGCAGTTCTTC
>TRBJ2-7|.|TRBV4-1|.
CASSQDVVTVGPYEQYF
TGCGCCAGCAGCCAAGATGTCGTAACGGTGGGGCCCTACGAGCAGTACTTC
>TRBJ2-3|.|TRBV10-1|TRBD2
CASGSGRVSDTQYF
TGCGCCAGCGGTAGCGGGAGGGTCTCAGATACGCAGTATTTT
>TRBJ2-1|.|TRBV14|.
CASSQGGPEDEQFF
TGTGCCAGCAGCCAAGGGGGGCCAGAAGATGAGCAGTTCTTC
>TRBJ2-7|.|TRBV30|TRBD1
CAWWTGGPQYF
TGTGCCTGGTGGACAGGGGGCCCGCAGTACTTC
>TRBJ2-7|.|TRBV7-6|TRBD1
CASSERDRVYEQYF
TGTGCCAGCAGCGAAAGGGACAGGGTCTACGAGCAGTACTTC
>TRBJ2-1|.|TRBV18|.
CASSPPWGSGREDEQFF
TGTGCCAGCTCACCTCCTTGGGGATCGGGGAGAGAGGATGAGCAGTTCTTC